This T cell receptor beta chain was identified during a study of cytomegalovirus exposure and HLA in healthy donors. Findings of the study overall: A later look showed TCR association rates differing by HLA locus, highest for DRB1 and lowest for HLA-C. In an earlier analysis, most TCR beta V segments were productive about 87% or about 30% of the time.

Germline loops: CDR1 SGHNT, CDR2 YENEEA. The V and J ends lost 5 bases and 6 bases, in that order; junction bases with no gene match: 11. CDR3 size: 15 residues. It was with 60 Vbeta and 13 Jbeta primers that the PCR ran. Only in-frame clones appear in the TCRdb table, and some are missing; sequencing was by immunoSEQ multiplex PCR. The sample consists of 150,000 to 200,000 clones, over 70% of them appearing once. This clone has a single count. Its antigen remains unidentified. V gene TRBV11-3 combines with J gene TRBJ2-3; 7 bases fit TRBD2. Sample: PBMCs. This TCR came from a woman in her forties or fifties in good health and CMV-seropositive. The CDR3 DNA reads TGTGCCAGCAGCATTCGCGGCGCCGGGGGGGATACGCAGTATTTT. It is translated as CASSIRGAGGDTQYF. Using reference TRBV11-3 and TRBJ2-3 for the parts outside the CDR3, the full variable domain is EAGVVQSPRYKIIEKKQPVAFWCNPISGHNTLYWYLQNLGQGPELLIRYENEEAVDDSQLPKDRFSAERLKGVDSTLKIQPAELGDSAVYLCASSIRGAGGDTQYFGPGTRLTVL.